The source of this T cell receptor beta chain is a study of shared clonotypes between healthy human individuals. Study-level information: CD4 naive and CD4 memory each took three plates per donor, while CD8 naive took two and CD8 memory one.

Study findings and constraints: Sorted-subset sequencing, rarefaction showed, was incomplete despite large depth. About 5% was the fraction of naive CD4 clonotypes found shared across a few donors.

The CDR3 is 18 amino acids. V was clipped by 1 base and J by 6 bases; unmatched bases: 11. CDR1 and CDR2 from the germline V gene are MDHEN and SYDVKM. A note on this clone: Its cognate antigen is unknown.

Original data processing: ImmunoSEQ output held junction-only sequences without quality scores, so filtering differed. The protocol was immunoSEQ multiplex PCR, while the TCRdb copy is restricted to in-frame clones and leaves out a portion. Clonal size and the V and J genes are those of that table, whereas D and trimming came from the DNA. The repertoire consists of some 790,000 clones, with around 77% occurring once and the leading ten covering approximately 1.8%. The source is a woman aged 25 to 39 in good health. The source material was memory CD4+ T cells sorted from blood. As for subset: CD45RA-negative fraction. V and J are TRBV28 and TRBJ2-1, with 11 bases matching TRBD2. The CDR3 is CASSLSLAGGLSLNEQFF. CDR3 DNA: TGTGCCAGCAGTTTATCCCTAGCGGGAGGATTATCCCTCAATGAGCAGTTCTTC.